A selection of T cell receptor beta chains follows, all from one sample in a study of T cells after yellow fever vaccination. MiXCR was run by TCRdb on the 5' RACE reads, yielding one entry per CDR3 protein. The profile shows some 320,000 distinct CDR3 sequences, 8.7% of them singletons. The sequencing here drew on PBMCs, taken on the day of the first yellow fever vaccination. These receptors were collected from a man aged 18 to 30 who received the YFV17D yellow fever vaccine. Both conserved end residues are part of each CDR3. The order of the fields is D gene, clone size, J gene, V gene, CDR3 protein, CDR3 DNA. The D gene is left open where the match is weak. Not every row has a clone size; where given, it reads once, few, many or a size class.

>-|-|TRBJ2-5|TRBV7-9
CASSLDGTPEQYF
TGTGCCAGCAGCTTAGATGGGACCCCTGAACAGTACTTC
>-|few|TRBJ2-1|TRBV6-1
CASSGVARHNEQFF
TGTGCCAGCAGTGGAGTAGCGCGCCACAATGAGCAGTTCTTC
>-|many|TRBJ2-5|TRBV11-2
CASSLAKETQYF
TGTGCCAGCAGCTTAGCAAAAGAGACCCAGTACTTC
>-|few|TRBJ2-7|TRBV7-3
CASSLIPGGYEQYF
TGTGCCAGCAGCTTAATACCAGGGGGGTACGAGCAGTACTTC
>TRBD2|many|TRBJ2-3|TRBV15
CATRSSGGAPTDTQYF
TGTGCCACCAGGTCTAGCGGGGGAGCCCCCACAGATACGCAGTATTTT
>-|-|TRBJ1-5|TRBV4-1
CASSQDPGGYQPQHF
TGCGCCAGCAGCCAAGATCCGGGGGGATACCAGCCCCAGCATTTT
>-|many|TRBJ1-1|TRBV5-1
CASSQQGINEAFF
TGCGCCAGCAGCCAGCAGGGGATTAATGAAGCTTTCTTT
>TRBD1|-|TRBJ2-1|TRBV12-3/TRBV12-4
CASSPVPGQGQSSYNEQFF
TGTGCCAGCAGCCCCGTCCCGGGACAGGGACAGAGCTCCTACAATGAGCAGTTCTTC
>-|-|TRBJ2-5|TRBV20-1
CSGREPPVPETQYF
TGCAGTGGTCGGGAGCCTCCAGTTCCGGAGACCCAGTACTTC
>TRBD1|few|TRBJ1-2|TRBV12-3/TRBV12-4
CASSLAGDRGYGYTF
TGTGCCAGCAGTTTAGCTGGCGACAGGGGCTACGGCTACACCTTC
>-|-|TRBJ1-4|TRBV4-3
CASSQAPGNEKLFF
TGCGCCAGCAGCCAAGCCCCCGGAAATGAAAAACTGTTTTTT
>-|few|TRBJ2-3|TRBV7-2
CASSLRFPWTPRGTQYF
TGTGCCAGCAGCTTAAGGTTCCCCTGGACTCCAAGGGGTACGCAGTATTTT
>-|few|TRBJ1-2|TRBV4-1
CASSPIKNRDNYGYTF
TGCGCCAGCAGCCCGATCAAAAACAGGGATAACTATGGCTACACCTTC
>-|few|TRBJ2-1|TRBV11-2
CASSLTPGADEQFF
TGTGCCAGCAGCCTAACCCCAGGGGCCGATGAGCAGTTCTTC
>TRBD2|-|TRBJ2-5|TRBV5-1
CASTTLAGQETQYF
TGCGCCAGCACCACGCTAGCGGGGCAAGAGACCCAGTACTTC
>-|few|TRBJ2-6|TRBV19
CASSIEGGSGANVLTF
TGTGCCAGTAGTATAGAGGGGGGCTCTGGGGCCAACGTCCTGACTTTC
>-|-|TRBJ1-4|TRBV28
CASMAPINEKLFF
TGTGCCAGCATGGCCCCCATTAATGAAAAACTGTTTTTT
>-|many|TRBJ2-3|TRBV18
CASSPRSGPGDTQYF
TGTGCCAGCTCACCACGGTCGGGGCCTGGGGATACGCAGTATTTT
>-|-|TRBJ2-7|TRBV5-1
CASSGGPILEQYF
TGCGCCAGCAGCGGGGGCCCCATCCTCGAGCAGTACTTC
>-|many|TRBJ2-1|TRBV29-1
CSVEEWRAGGASYNEQFF
TGCAGCGTTGAAGAATGGAGGGCTGGAGGGGCTTCCTACAATGAGCAGTTCTTC
>-|once|TRBJ1-3|TRBV5-1
CASRGTSGNTIYF
TGCGCCAGCAGAGGGACCTCTGGAAACACCATATATTTT
>TRBD2|-|TRBJ2-1|TRBV5-1
CASSLALAGGPEQFF
TGCGCCAGCAGCTTGGCCCTAGCGGGGGGGCCCGAGCAGTTCTTC
>TRBD1|-|TRBJ2-5|TRBV28
CASFDRAAETQYF
TGTGCCAGCTTCGACAGGGCGGCCGAGACCCAGTACTTC
>-|-|TRBJ1-6|TRBV13
CASSRAGSYNSPLHF
TGTGCCAGCAGCCGGGCTGGCTCCTATAATTCACCCCTCCACTTT
>-|few|TRBJ2-2|TRBV5-1
CASSLLTNTGELFF
TGCGCCAGCAGCTTGTTAACGAACACCGGGGAGCTGTTTTTT
>-|-|TRBJ2-5|TRBV5-4
CASSIWARETQYF
TGTGCCAGCAGCATATGGGCTAGGGAGACCCAGTACTTC
>-|many|TRBJ2-3|TRBV21-1
CASSKALGLAGGRSSTDTQYF
TGTGCCAGCAGCAAAGCGCTAGGACTAGCGGGGGGCCGATCGAGCACAGATACGCAGTATTTT
>-|few|TRBJ1-1|TRBV7-9
CASSPTTYEAFF
TGTGCCAGCAGCCCGACCACGTACGAAGCTTTCTTT
>TRBD1|few|TRBJ1-1|TRBV7-9
CASSRGQMMNTEAFF
TGTGCCAGCAGCAGGGGACAGATGATGAACACTGAAGCTTTCTTT
>-|-|TRBJ2-1|TRBV4-2
CASSQVAGTYNEQFF
TGTGCCAGCAGCCAAGTGGCGGGGACCTACAATGAGCAGTTCTTC
>TRBD2|many|TRBJ2-5|TRBV5-1
CASSLDSGGLETQYF
TGCGCCAGCAGCTTGGACAGCGGGGGACTAGAGACCCAGTACTTC
>-|-|TRBJ2-2|TRBV7-2
CASSLFGRGNTGELFF
TGTGCCAGCAGCTTGTTCGGCCGGGGGAACACCGGGGAGCTGTTTTTT
>-|-|TRBJ2-1|TRBV5-1
CASSLVKSSYNEQFF
TGCGCCAGCAGCTTGGTGAAGAGCTCCTACAATGAGCAGTTCTTC
>TRBD2|-|TRBJ2-3|TRBV9
CASSASEREYTDTQYF
TGTGCCAGCAGTGCCTCGGAGCGGGAGTACACAGATACGCAGTATTTT
>-|many|TRBJ1-2|TRBV12-3/TRBV12-4
CASSFGSSYTF
TGTGCCAGCAGTTTTGGGAGCTCCTACACCTTC
>TRBD1|few|TRBJ2-1|TRBV4-1
CASSQLGQGTRNEQFF
TGCGCCAGCAGCCAATTGGGACAGGGGACTAGGAATGAGCAGTTCTTC
>-|-|TRBJ2-3|TRBV3-1
CASSQDITGGTDTQYF
TGTGCCAGCAGCCAAGATATCACGGGGGGCACAGATACGCAGTATTTT
>TRBD1|-|TRBJ2-5|TRBV28
CASSLGGTGPQETQYF
TGTGCCAGCAGTTTAGGTGGGACAGGACCTCAAGAGACCCAGTACTTC
>-|few|TRBJ1-2|TRBV4-3
CASSQVQSNYGYTF
TGCGCCAGCAGCCAAGTTCAGTCTAACTATGGCTACACCTTC
>-|-|TRBJ2-3|TRBV6-5
CASSYGGTSTDTQYF
TGTGCCAGCAGTTACGGGGGTACCTCGACAGATACGCAGTATTTT
>-|-|TRBJ1-2|TRBV29-1
CSVEGGTYGYTF
TGCAGCGTTGAAGGAGGCACCTATGGCTACACCTTC
>-|-|TRBJ1-1|TRBV5-1
CASSTFLRDTEAFF
TGCGCCAGCAGCACCTTTCTTCGGGACACTGAAGCTTTCTTT
>TRBD2|-|TRBJ2-1|TRBV19
CASQPGGSSYNEQFF
TGTGCCAGTCAGCCGGGGGGGTCCTCCTACAATGAGCAGTTCTTC